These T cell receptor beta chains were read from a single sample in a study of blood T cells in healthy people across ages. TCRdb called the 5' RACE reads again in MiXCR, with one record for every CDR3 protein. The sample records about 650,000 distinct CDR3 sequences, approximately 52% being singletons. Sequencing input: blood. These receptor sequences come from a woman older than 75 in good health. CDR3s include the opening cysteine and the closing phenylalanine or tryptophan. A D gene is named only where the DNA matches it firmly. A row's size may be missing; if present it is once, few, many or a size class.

CDR3nt: TGTGCCAGCAGCTTCTCAGGGACTGGCGCCCGATACAATGAGCAGTTCTTC
CDR3aa: CASSFSGTGARYNEQFF
v_gene: TRBV7-3
abundance: .
j_gene: TRBJ2-1
d_gene: .

CDR3nt: TGCAGCGCCCTGGGACTGTCTAATTACGAGCAGTACTTC
CDR3aa: CSALGLSNYEQYF
v_gene: TRBV29-1
abundance: .
j_gene: TRBJ2-7
d_gene: .

CDR3nt: TGCGCCAGCAGCTTGGACTACTCGGCAGATACGCAGTATTTT
CDR3aa: CASSLDYSADTQYF
v_gene: TRBV5-1
abundance: .
j_gene: TRBJ2-3
d_gene: .

CDR3nt: TGTGCCAGCAGCTTAGCGGGGGGGGCAAGGTATGAGCAGTTCTTC
CDR3aa: CASSLAGGARYEQFF
v_gene: TRBV11-2
abundance: few
j_gene: TRBJ2-1
d_gene: TRBD2

CDR3nt: TGTGCCAGCAGCCAAATTTCGGCGTTCATGAACACTGAAGCTTTCTTT
CDR3aa: CASSQISAFMNTEAFF
v_gene: TRBV14
abundance: few
j_gene: TRBJ1-1
d_gene: .

CDR3nt: TGTGCCACCAGTGAATTAGGCGGGAGGGACACAGATACGCAGTATTTT
CDR3aa: CATSELGGRDTDTQYF
v_gene: TRBV24-1
abundance: many
j_gene: TRBJ2-3
d_gene: TRBD2

CDR3nt: TGTGCCAGCAGTTACTCGCCTATTGCTGGGGCCAACGTCCTGACTTTC
CDR3aa: CASSYSPIAGANVLTF
v_gene: TRBV6-5
abundance: .
j_gene: TRBJ2-6
d_gene: .

CDR3nt: TGTGCCATCAGTGAGAGCCGTTATCAGCCCCAGCATTTT
CDR3aa: CAISESRYQPQHF
v_gene: TRBV10-3
abundance: few
j_gene: TRBJ1-5
d_gene: .

CDR3nt: TGTGCCAGCAGCTCCAGACAGGGTTACACCGGGGAGCTGTTTTTT
CDR3aa: CASSSRQGYTGELFF
v_gene: TRBV7-9
abundance: .
j_gene: TRBJ2-2
d_gene: TRBD1

CDR3nt: TGTGCCAGCAGCGTCTTCCACTCAGATACGCAGTATTTT
CDR3aa: CASSVFHSDTQYF
v_gene: TRBV6-1
abundance: .
j_gene: TRBJ2-3
d_gene: .

CDR3nt: TGCGCCAGCAGCTTGGCGGCCGGCACCGGGGAGCTGTTTTTT
CDR3aa: CASSLAAGTGELFF
v_gene: TRBV5-1
abundance: .
j_gene: TRBJ2-2
d_gene: .